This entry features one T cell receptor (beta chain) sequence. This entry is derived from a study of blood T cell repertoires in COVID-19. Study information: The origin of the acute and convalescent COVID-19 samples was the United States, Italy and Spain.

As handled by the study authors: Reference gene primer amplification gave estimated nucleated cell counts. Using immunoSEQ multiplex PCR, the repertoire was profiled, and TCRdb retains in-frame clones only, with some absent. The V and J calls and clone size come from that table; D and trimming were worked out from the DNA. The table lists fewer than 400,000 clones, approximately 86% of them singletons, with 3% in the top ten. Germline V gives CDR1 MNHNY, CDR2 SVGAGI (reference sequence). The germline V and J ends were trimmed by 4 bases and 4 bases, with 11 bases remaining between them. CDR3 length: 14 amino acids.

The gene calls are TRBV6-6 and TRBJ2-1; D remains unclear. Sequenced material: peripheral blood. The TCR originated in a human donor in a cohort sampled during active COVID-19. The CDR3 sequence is CASSWLDVYNEQFF. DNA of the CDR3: TGTGCCAGCAGTTGGCTAGATGTATACAATGAGCAGTTCTTC.